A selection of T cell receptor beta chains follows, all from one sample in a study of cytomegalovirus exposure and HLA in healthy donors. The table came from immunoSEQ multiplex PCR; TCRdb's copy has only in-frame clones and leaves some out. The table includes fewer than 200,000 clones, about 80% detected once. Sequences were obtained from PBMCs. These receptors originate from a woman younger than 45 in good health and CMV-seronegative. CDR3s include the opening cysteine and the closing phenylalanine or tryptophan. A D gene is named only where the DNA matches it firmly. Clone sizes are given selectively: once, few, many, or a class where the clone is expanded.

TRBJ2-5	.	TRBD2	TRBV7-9	CSSSLTTSGGEAETQYF	TGTTCCAGCAGCCTCACGACTAGCGGGGGGGAAGCGGAGACCCAGTACTTC
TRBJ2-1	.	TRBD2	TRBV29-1	CSVEWRGANNEQFF	TGCAGCGTTGAGTGGCGGGGGGCAAACAATGAGCAGTTCTTC
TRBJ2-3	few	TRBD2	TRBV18	CASSPGLAGQYF	TGTGCCAGCTCCCCCGGACTAGCGGGTCAATATTTT
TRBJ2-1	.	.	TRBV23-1	CAARPGNEQFF	TGCGCCGCGCGCCCAGGGAATGAGCAGTTCTTC
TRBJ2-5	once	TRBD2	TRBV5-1	CASSPLAGGLETQYF	TGCGCCAGCAGCCCCTTAGCGGGGGGGCTGGAGACCCAGTACTTC
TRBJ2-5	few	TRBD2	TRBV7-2	CASSLGGGAKTQYF	TGTGCCAGCAGCTTAGGCGGGGGGGCCAAGACCCAGTACTTC
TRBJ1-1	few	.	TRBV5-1	CASSWTQGVGTEAFF	TGCGCCAGCAGCTGGACACAGGGCGTGGGCACTGAAGCTTTCTTT
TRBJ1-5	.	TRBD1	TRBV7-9	CASSPWDRHWSNQPQHF	TGTGCCAGCAGCCCCTGGGACAGGCACTGGAGCAATCAGCCCCAGCATTTT
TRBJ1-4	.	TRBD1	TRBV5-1	CASSLQGATNEKLFF	TGCGCCAGCAGCCTCCAGGGGGCAACTAATGAAAAACTGTTTTTT
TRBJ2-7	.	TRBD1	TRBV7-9	CASGEGQVDIGEQYF	TGTGCCAGCGGAGAAGGACAGGTTGATATCGGCGAGCAGTACTTC
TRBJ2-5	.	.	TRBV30	CAWTIRETQYF	TGTGCCTGGACTATCCGGGAGACCCAGTACTTC
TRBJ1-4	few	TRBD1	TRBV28	CASSRTGRPEKLFF	TGTGCCAGCAGTCGGACAGGGAGGCCTGAAAAACTGTTTTTT
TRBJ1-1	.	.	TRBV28	CASSPPRGGNTEAFF	TGTGCCAGCAGCCCCCCCCGGGGAGGAAACACTGAAGCTTTCTTT
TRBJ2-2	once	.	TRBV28	CASSLFGVVGELFF	TGTGCCAGCAGTTTATTCGGGGTCGTCGGGGAGCTGTTTTTT
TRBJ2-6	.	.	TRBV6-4	CASSDSSSGANVLTF	TGTGCCAGCAGTGACTCGAGCTCTGGGGCCAACGTCCTGACTTTC
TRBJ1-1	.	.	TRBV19	CASSIAAGKMNTEAFF	TGTGCCAGTAGTATAGCAGCCGGGAAGATGAACACTGAAGCTTTCTTT
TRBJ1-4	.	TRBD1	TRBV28	CASSPPGTGREKLFF	TGTGCCAGCAGCCCTCCTGGGACAGGGAGGGAAAAACTGTTTTTT
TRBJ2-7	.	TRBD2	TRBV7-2	CASSAGLAGPSSYEQYF	TGTGCCAGCAGCGCGGGACTAGCGGGCCCTAGCTCCTACGAGCAGTACTTC
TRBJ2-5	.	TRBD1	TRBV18	CASSPGQTNQETQYF	TGTGCCAGCTCACCGGGACAGACTAATCAAGAGACCCAGTACTTC
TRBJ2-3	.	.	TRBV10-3	CAIRRTASTDTQYF	TGTGCCATCAGGCGGACAGCTAGCACAGATACGCAGTATTTT
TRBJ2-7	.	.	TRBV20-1	CSTGSSYEQYF	TGCAGTACGGGGAGCTCCTACGAGCAGTACTTC
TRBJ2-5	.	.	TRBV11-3	CASSLTVQETQYF	TGTGCCAGCAGCTTGACAGTCCAAGAGACCCAGTACTTC
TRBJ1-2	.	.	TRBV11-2	CASSSSGQLGGYTF	TGTGCCAGCAGCTCCTCGGGTCAACTAGGGGGCTACACCTTC
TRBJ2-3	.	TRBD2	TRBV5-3	CARSGTSGRAVDTQYF	TGTGCCAGAAGCGGAACTAGCGGGAGGGCCGTCGATACGCAGTATTTT
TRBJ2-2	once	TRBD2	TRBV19	CASSPLAGYTGELFF	TGTGCCAGTAGTCCACTAGCGGGATACACCGGGGAGCTGTTTTTT
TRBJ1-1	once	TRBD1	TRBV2	CASSPTEWLTGMNTEAFF	TGTGCCAGCAGTCCGACAGAGTGGTTGACAGGGATGAACACTGAAGCTTTCTTT
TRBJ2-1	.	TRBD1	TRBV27	CASSLSKTGLNEQFF	TGTGCCAGCAGTTTATCGAAGACAGGGTTGAATGAGCAGTTCTTC
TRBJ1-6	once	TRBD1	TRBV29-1	CSAGGQGLNSYNSPLHF	TGCAGCGCCGGGGGACAGGGACTAAACTCCTATAATTCACCCCTCCACTTT
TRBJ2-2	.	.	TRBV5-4	CASRFGGPDTGELFF	TGTGCCAGCAGGTTTGGGGGCCCGGACACCGGGGAGCTGTTTTTT
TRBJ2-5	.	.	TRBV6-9	CASKQGGPGETQYF	TGTGCCAGCAAGCAAGGAGGGCCGGGGGAGACCCAGTACTTC
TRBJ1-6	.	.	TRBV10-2	CASSFDSSYNSPLHF	TGCGCCAGCAGTTTCGACAGTTCCTATAATTCACCCCTCCACTTT
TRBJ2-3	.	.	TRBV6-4	CASRPGSGHTQYF	TGTGCCAGCAGGCCCGGGAGCGGTCATACGCAGTATTTT
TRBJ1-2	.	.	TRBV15	CATSRDYGDLGGYTF	TGTGCCACCAGCAGAGATTATGGCGACTTGGGTGGCTACACCTTC
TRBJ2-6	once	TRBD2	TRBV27	CASSLAGVTNGLTF	TGTGCCAGCAGTTTAGCGGGGGTGACCAACGGCCTGACTTTC
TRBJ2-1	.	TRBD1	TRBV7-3	CASSLQPGQGANEQFF	TGTGCCAGCAGCCTACAACCGGGACAGGGGGCGAATGAGCAGTTCTTC
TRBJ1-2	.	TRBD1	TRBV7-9	CASSSGIQGGGYTF	TGTGCCAGCAGCTCCGGGATACAGGGGGGTGGCTACACCTTC
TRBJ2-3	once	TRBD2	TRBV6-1	CASCAGLADTDTQYF	TGTGCCAGCTGTGCGGGACTAGCGGACACAGATACGCAGTATTTT
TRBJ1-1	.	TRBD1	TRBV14	CASSQDRAGGTEAFF	TGTGCCAGCAGCCAAGATAGGGCAGGGGGCACTGAAGCTTTCTTT
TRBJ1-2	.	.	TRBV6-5	CASSQQPAGTYGYTF	TGTGCCAGCAGTCAACAGCCCGCGGGGACCTATGGCTACACCTTC
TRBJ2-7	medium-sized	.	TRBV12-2	CASRLVPSGVIYEQYF	TGTGCAAGTCGCTTAGTCCCTAGCGGGGTGATCTACGAGCAGTACTTC
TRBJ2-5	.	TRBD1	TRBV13	CASSSQGAQETQYF	TGTGCCAGCAGCTCTCAGGGGGCACAAGAGACCCAGTACTTC
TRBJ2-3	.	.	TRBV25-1	CASSERDTQYF	TGTGCCAGCAGTGAACGAGATACGCAGTATTTT
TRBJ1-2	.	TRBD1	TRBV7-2	CASSFDRASNYGYTF	TGTGCCAGCAGCTTCGACAGGGCCTCTAACTATGGCTACACCTTC
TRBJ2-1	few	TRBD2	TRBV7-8	CASSLGLAGFGEQFF	TGTGCCAGCAGCTTAGGACTAGCGGGTTTTGGTGAGCAGTTCTTC
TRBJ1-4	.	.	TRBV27	CASSARTELNEKLFF	TGTGCCAGCAGTGCCCGGACAGAACTAAATGAAAAACTGTTTTTT
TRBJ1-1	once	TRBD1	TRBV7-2	CASSQGQLLNTEAFF	TGTGCCAGCAGCCAGGGACAGCTCTTGAACACTGAAGCTTTCTTT
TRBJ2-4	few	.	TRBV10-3	CATLGSESAKNIQYF	TGTGCCACCTTAGGGAGCGAGTCGGCCAAAAACATTCAGTACTTC
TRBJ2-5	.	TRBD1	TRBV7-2	CASSRDSQETQYF	TGTGCCAGCAGCCGGGACAGCCAAGAGACCCAGTACTTC
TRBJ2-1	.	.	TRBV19	CASSIWDSNNEQFF	TGTGCCAGTAGTATTTGGGACTCGAACAATGAGCAGTTCTTC
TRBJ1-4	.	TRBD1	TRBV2	CASSRQGGTNEKLFF	TGTGCCAGCAGCAGACAGGGGGGAACTAATGAAAAACTGTTTTTT
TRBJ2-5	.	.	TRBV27	CASSFSVQETQYF	TGTGCCAGCAGTTTCAGCGTCCAAGAGACCCAGTACTTC
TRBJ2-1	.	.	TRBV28	CASSPIQSDNEQFF	TGTGCCAGCAGCCCTATCCAAAGTGACAATGAGCAGTTCTTC
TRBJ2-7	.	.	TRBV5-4	CASSPAGQSSSYEQYF	TGTGCCAGCAGCCCTGCCGGACAGAGTTCCTCCTACGAGCAGTACTTC
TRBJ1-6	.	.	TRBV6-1	CASSGGIGSPLHF	TGTGCCAGCTCGGGGGGTATCGGTTCACCCCTCCACTTT
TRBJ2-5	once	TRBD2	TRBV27	CASSLRGGWPETQYF	TGTGCCAGCAGTTTACGCGGGGGGTGGCCGGAGACCCAGTACTTC
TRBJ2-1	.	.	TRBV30	CAWRESRFGKSTPYYNEQFF	TGTGCCTGGAGGGAGTCCCGGTTCGGGAAATCAACCCCCTACTACAATGAGCAGTTCTTC
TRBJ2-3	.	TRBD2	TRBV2	CADKTGLAGVADTQYF	TGTGCCGACAAGACAGGTCTAGCGGGAGTGGCAGATACGCAGTATTTT